This entry lists 24 T cell receptor beta chains sequenced from one sample in a study of cytomegalovirus exposure and HLA in healthy donors. 60 Vbeta and 13 Jbeta primers were used in PCR. The protocol was immunoSEQ multiplex PCR, while the TCRdb copy is restricted to in-frame clones and leaves out a portion. This sample carries over 75,000 clones, roughly 84% of them seen once, and the ten largest clones take 2.4%. The sequencing sample was made of PBMCs. The receptors originated from a woman between 50 and 59 years old in good health and CMV-seronegative.

The J gene is TRBJ2-5, the V gene TRBV7-2; D not resolved. V was pared by 6 bases and J by 4 bases, with 15 bases between. The CDR3 extends over 14 amino acids. The germline V gene has CDR1 SGHTA and CDR2 FQGNSA. The CDR3 coding sequence is TGTGCCAGCAGTTCCACGGCAGGTGGAGAGACCCAGTACTTC. It yields the protein CASSSTAGGETQYF.

The rearrangement joins TRBV10-2 to TRBJ2-3; D not resolved. V lost 0 bases, J lost 2 bases, and 9 bases lay in between. The CDR3 contains 15 residues. CDR1 is WSHSY, CDR2 SAAADI, per germline. Here the CDR3 reads CASSESKLTTDTQYF. Here the CDR3 DNA reads TGCGCCAGCAGTGAGTCGAAACTCACCACAGATACGCAGTATTTT.

This clone was detected a few times. V gene TRBV28 combines with J gene TRBJ1-2, with D possibly being TRBD1 (6 bases). V was cut by 8 bases and J by 8 bases, with 15 bases left in between. Germline V gene data show CDR1 as MDHEN and CDR2 as SYDVKM. This CDR3 has 12 residues. The CDR3 coding sequence is TGTGCCAGCGTGGCCCAGGGGTTAGGCTACACCTTC. Its translation is CASVAQGLGYTF.

This chain uses TRBV5-1 with TRBJ1-2; the match to TRBD1 covers 11 bases. The germline CDR1 and CDR2 sequences are SGHRS and YFSETQ. The V and J ends lost 1 base and 3 bases, in that order; junction bases with no gene match: 2. The CDR3 consists of 15 residues. The CDR3 here is CASSLWTGGDYGYTF. The CDR3 DNA follows: TGCGCCAGCAGCTTGTGGACAGGGGGCGACTATGGCTACACCTTC.

This rearrangement joins TRBV6-5 to TRBJ2-7, with a tentative D call TRBD2 (7 bases). This CDR3 is built from 13 residues. V shed 6 bases and J shed 5 bases, with 14 bases lying between them. Germline V lookup: CDR1 MNHEY, CDR2 SVGAGI. CDR3 region: CASRGGASNEQYF. CDR3 in DNA: TGTGCCAGCAGGGGGGGGGCGAGCAACGAGCAGTACTTC.

CDR3 sequence: CASSYSTGRNQPQHF. The CDR3 DNA follows: TGTGCCAGCAGTTACTCGACAGGACGAAATCAGCCCCAGCATTTT. The chain has TRBV6-5 and TRBJ1-5; TRBD1 is a possible D gene (6 bases). Germline loops: CDR1 MNHEY, CDR2 SVGAGI. The CDR3 runs to 15 residues. V lost 0 bases and J lost 4, with 10 bases in between.

The V and J genes are TRBV6-1 and TRBJ1-3, with D maybe TRBD1 (5 bases). There are 15 residues in the CDR3. V lost 4 bases and J 7 bases, leaving 17 bases between the germline ends. Germline V CDR1 and CDR2: MNHNS, SASEGT. The CDR3 DNA follows: TGTGCCAGCAGTGCCCCGACTCAGGGAACGAACACCATATATTTT. Translated: CASSAPTQGTNTIYF.

J is TRBJ1-1 and V is TRBV19, with 8 positions matching TRBD1. J was trimmed by 7 bases and V by 5 bases; bases with no gene match: 6. Germline V gene data show CDR1 as LNHDA and CDR2 as SQIVND (reference sequence). CDR3 size: 13 residues. The CDR3 DNA reads as TGTGCCAGTAGTCCAGGACAGGGACTTGAAGCTTTCTTT. Translating gives CASSPGQGLEAFF.

This sequence joins TRBV28 and TRBJ2-7, with D perhaps TRBD1 (5 bases). This CDR3 is built from 12 residues. Trimming took off 5 bases at V and 4 bases at J, with 9 bases between the two ends. Germline V gene sequence: CDR1 MDHEN, CDR2 SYDVKM. DNA of the CDR3: TGTGCCAGCAGTGTCCAGGGATACGAGCAGTACTTC. It translates to CASSVQGYEQYF. The full variable domain, its missing parts supplied by reference TRBV28 and TRBJ2-7, is DVKVTQSSRYLVKRTGEKVFLECVQDMDHENMFWYRQDPGLGLRLIYFSYDVKMKEKGDIPEGYSVSREKKERFSLILESASTNQTSMYLCASSVQGYEQYFGPGTRLTVT.

This clone was counted a few times. This CDR3 reads CASAPDWYSYNEQFF. Here the CDR3 DNA reads TGCGCCAGCGCACCTGACTGGTACTCCTACAATGAGCAGTTCTTC. The chain recombines TRBV4-1 with TRBJ2-1; D not certain. This CDR3 has 15 residues. The germline gives CDR1 MGHRA, CDR2 YSYEKL. V lost 8 bases and J 0 bases, leaving 14 bases between the germline ends.

The rearrangement links TRBV7-8 to TRBJ2-1; D call uncertain. Germline V gene data show CDR1 as SGHVS and CDR2 as FQNEAQ. Trimming removed 5 bases at V and 7 bases at J, with 15 bases between. The CDR3 contains 14 residues. In nucleotides, the CDR3 is TGTGCCAGCAGCGCATCCTCCCCCGGGAATGAGCAGTTCTTC. Translating gives CASSASSPGNEQFF.

This rearrangement joins TRBV4-2 to TRBJ1-1, with 7 bases aligning to TRBD1. V trimming: 4 bases; J trimming: 3 bases; junction bases outside the gene matches: 8. The length of the CDR3 is 15 residues. The germline CDR1 and CDR2 sequences are LGHNA and YNFKEQ. The CDR3 is CASSPPETGYTEAFF. CDR3 sequence (DNA): TGTGCCAGCAGCCCCCCCGAGACAGGGTACACTGAAGCTTTCTTT.

The chain employs TRBV27 and TRBJ2-7; 7 bases are shared with TRBD2. This CDR3 comprises 16 residues. CDR1 is MNHEY and CDR2 is SMNVEV in the germline V gene (reference sequence). V gave up 3 bases and J gave up 1 base; unmatched junction bases: 9. The CDR3 sequence: CASSFEGGAPSYEQYF. The CDR3 coding sequence is TGTGCCAGCAGTTTTGAGGGAGGGGCGCCATCCTACGAGCAGTACTTC.

The gene calls are TRBV10-3 and TRBJ2-7, with 10 bases lining up with TRBD1. The CDR3 is made up of 15 amino acids. CDR1 ENHRY and CDR2 SYGVKD come from the germline V gene. V lost 6 bases and J lost 3; bases outside the gene matches: 8. CDR3: CAISDTDRGYYEQYV. CDR3 DNA sequence: TGTGCCATCAGCGACACGGACAGGGGGTACTACGAGCAGTACGTC.

This chain joins TRBV6-1 and TRBJ2-5; 9 bases fit TRBD2. Trimming took 1 base from V and 5 from J; bases not matched to a gene: 2. The CDR3 has 14 amino acids. Germline assignment: CDR1 MNHNS and CDR2 SASEGT. The chain's CDR3 is CASSEVAGVETQYF. The DNA for the CDR3 is TGTGCCAGCAGTGAAGTAGCGGGGGTCGAGACCCAGTACTTC.

The chain employs TRBV5-6 and TRBJ1-5; TRBD1 aligns across 10 bases. Germline V gene lookup returns CDR1 SGHDT and CDR2 YYEEEE. The V and J ends lost 4 bases and 1 base, in that order; junction bases with no gene match: 5. The CDR3 consists of 16 residues. In DNA, the CDR3 is TGTGCCAGCAGCCTCGACAGGGGGCAGAGCAATCAGCCCCAGCATTTT. Protein sequence: CASSLDRGQSNQPQHF.

In its sample, this clone was seen once. The J gene is TRBJ2-1, the V gene TRBV6-4; D might be TRBD1 (6 bases). CDR1 is MRHNA and CDR2 is SNTAGT in the germline V gene. V lost 0 bases, J lost 8 bases, and 11 bases lay in between. This CDR3 is 14 amino acids long. In nucleotides, the CDR3 is TGTGCCAGCAGTGACTCAAGAGAGGGGGATGAGCAGTTCTTC. It yields the protein CASSDSREGDEQFF.

The rearrangement links TRBV7-9 to TRBJ1-5; the D is unclear. From germline, CDR1 is SEHNR and CDR2 FQNEAQ (reference sequence). This CDR3 is 14 amino acids long. V was clipped by 1 base and J by 3 bases, with 7 bases between them. CDR3 amino acids: CASSLDYPNQPQHF. CDR3 nucleotide sequence: TGTGCCAGCAGCTTAGACTATCCCAATCAGCCCCAGCATTTT.

This clone showed up just once. The J gene is TRBJ1-1, the V gene TRBV4-2; D is undetermined. Germline V gives CDR1 LGHNA, CDR2 YNFKEQ. V was shortened by 1 base and J by 7 bases, with 7 bases between the two germline ends. This CDR3 region has 12 residues. The CDR3 DNA reads TGTGCCAGCAGCCAAGCACCCAGTGAAGCTTTCTTT. It translates to CASSQAPSEAFF.

The chain joins TRBV6-6 to TRBJ1-2; D is undetermined. The V gene lost 7 bases and the J gene lost 2 bases, with 11 bases spanning the gap. Per germline, CDR1 MNHNY and CDR2 SVGAGI (reference sequence). The CDR3 sequence is 13 residues long. CDR3 sequence: CASTNSQNYGYTF. CDR3 DNA: TGTGCCAGCACAAATTCCCAGAACTATGGCTACACCTTC.

The V and J genes are TRBV14 and TRBJ2-3; 12 bases fit TRBD2. This CDR3 is 15 amino acids long. The junction had 2 bases not matched to a gene; V was cut back by 6 bases and J by 1 base. Germline lookup yields CDR1 SGHDN and CDR2 FVKESK. The CDR3 DNA reads as TGTGCCAGCAGTCGGACTAGCGGGGGCACAGATACGCAGTATTTT. Its translation is CASSRTSGGTDTQYF.

V usage is TRBV6-6 and J usage is TRBJ2-2, with no clear D. This CDR3 is 12 amino acids long. The V gene's germline CDR1 is MNHNY and CDR2 SVGAGI (reference sequence). The V and J ends lost 4 bases and 2 bases respectively, with 2 bases between them. CDR3 region: CASSLNTGELFF. CDR3 nucleotide sequence: TGTGCCAGCAGTTTAAACACCGGGGAGCTGTTTTTT.

Note on this clone: At the DNA level, this CDR3 is encoded by other sequences in the same sample as well. The chain joins TRBV28 to TRBJ2-7; no reliable D call. The CDR3 has 12 amino acids. Germline CDR1 MDHEN, CDR2 SYDVKM. Trimming cost V 2 bases and J 6 bases, with 8 bases left between them. The CDR3 DNA is TGTGCCAGCAGTTTAGCCGGTTCCGAGCAGTACTTC. Translation gives CASSLAGSEQYF.

This clone showed up just once. This sequence joins TRBV21-1 and TRBJ1-2; the table assigns TRBD1, which was not confirmed against the DNA. TRBV21-1 is labeled a pseudogene. This CDR3 spans 14 amino acids. The CDR3: CASSGQRRVKGYTF. DNA for the CDR3: TGTGCCAGCAGCGGTCAGCGCAGGGTTAAAGGCTACACCTTC.